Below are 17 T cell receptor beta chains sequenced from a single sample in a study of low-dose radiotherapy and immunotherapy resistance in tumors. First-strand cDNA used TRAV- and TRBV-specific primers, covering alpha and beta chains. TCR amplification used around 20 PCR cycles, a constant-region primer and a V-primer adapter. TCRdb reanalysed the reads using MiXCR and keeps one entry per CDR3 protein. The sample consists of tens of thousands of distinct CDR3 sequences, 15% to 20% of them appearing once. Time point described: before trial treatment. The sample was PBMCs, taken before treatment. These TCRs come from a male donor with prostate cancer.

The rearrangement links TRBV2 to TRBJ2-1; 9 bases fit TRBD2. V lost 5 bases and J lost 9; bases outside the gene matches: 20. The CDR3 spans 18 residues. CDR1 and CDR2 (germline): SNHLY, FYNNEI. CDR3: CASSPRLGSGGGAGEQFF. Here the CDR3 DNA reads TGTGCCAGCAGTCCCCGCCTCGGTTCGGGCGGGGGGGCCGGTGAGCAGTTCTTC.

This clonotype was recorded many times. The CDR3 is CASSQDKADTQYF. The CDR3 DNA is TGTGCCAGCAGCCAAGATAAGGCAGATACGCAGTATTTT. The chain combines TRBV3-1 with TRBJ2-3; the D is unclear. Trimming removed 0 bases from V and 4 bases from J, with 5 bases in between. The germline V gene has CDR1 LGHDT and CDR2 YNNKEL (reference sequence). The CDR3 has 13 residues.

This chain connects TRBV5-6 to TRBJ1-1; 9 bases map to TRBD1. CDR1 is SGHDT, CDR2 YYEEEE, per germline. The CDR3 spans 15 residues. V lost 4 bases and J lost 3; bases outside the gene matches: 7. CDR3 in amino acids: CASSLRDREYTEAFF. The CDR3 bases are TGTGCCAGCAGCCTCCGGGACAGGGAGTACACTGAAGCTTTCTTT.

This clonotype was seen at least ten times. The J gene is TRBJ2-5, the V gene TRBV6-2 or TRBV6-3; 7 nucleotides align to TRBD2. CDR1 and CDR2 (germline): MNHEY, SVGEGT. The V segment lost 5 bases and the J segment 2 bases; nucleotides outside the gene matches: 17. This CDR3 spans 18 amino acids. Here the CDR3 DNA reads TGTGCCAGCAGTGCCCAGTACGGGGGGTTCAATGGGCAAGAGACCCAGTACTTC. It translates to CASSAQYGGFNGQETQYF.

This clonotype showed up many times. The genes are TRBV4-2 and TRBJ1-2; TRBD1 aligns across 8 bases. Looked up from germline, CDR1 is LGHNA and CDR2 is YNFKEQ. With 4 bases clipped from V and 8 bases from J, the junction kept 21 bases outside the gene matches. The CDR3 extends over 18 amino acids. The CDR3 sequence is CASSLQRAWDRNGGGYTF. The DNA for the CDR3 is TGTGCCAGCAGCCTTCAAAGGGCCTGGGACAGGAATGGCGGAGGCTACACCTTC.

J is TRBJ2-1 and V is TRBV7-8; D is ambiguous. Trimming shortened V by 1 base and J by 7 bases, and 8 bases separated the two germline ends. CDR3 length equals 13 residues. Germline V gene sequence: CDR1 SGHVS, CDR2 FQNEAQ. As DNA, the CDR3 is TGTGCCAGCAGCTTAGGGTGGGCTAATGAGCAGTTCTTC. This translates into CASSLGWANEQFF.

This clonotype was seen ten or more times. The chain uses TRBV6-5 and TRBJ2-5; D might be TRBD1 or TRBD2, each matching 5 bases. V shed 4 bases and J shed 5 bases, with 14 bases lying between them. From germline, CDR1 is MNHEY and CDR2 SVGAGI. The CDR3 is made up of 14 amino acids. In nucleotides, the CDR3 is TGTGCCAGCAGTTTACCGGGGCTGAGGGAGACCCAGTACTTC. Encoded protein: CASSLPGLRETQYF.

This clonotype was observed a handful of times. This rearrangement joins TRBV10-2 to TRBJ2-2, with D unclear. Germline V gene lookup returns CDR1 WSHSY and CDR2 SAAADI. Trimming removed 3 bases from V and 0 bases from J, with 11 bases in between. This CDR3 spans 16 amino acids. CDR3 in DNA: TGCGCCAGCAGTGATAGGGCGGTGACGAACACCGGGGAGCTGTTTTTT. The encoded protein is CASSDRAVTNTGELFF.

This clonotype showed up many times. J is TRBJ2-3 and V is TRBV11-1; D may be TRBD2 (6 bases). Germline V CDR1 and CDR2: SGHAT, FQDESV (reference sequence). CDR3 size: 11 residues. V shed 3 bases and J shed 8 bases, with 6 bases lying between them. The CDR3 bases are TGTGCCAGCAGCTTCGGGGGTACGCAGTATTTT. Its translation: CASSFGGTQYF.

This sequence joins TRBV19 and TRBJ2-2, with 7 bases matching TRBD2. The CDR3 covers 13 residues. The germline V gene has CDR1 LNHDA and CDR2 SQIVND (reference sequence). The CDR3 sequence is CQPAPGGPGELFF. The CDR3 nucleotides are TGTCAACCCGCTCCGGGGGGACCCGGGGAGCTGTTTTTT.

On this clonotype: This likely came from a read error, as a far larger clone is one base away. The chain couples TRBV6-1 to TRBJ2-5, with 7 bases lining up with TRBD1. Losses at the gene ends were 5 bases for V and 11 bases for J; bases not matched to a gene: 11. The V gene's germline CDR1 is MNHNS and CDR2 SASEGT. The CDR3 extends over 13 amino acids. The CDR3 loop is CASSQDRYNEQYF. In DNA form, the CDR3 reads TGTGCCAGCAGTCAGGACAGGTACAATGAGCAGTACTTC.

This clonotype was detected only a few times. The CDR3 coding sequence is TGTGCCAGCAGCTTACAGGGGAATTTTGCCTACAATGAGCAGTTCTTC. Translated: CASSLQGNFAYNEQFF. J is TRBJ2-1 and V is TRBV7-8, with D perhaps TRBD1 (6 bases). CDR1 and CDR2 (germline): SGHVS, FQNEAQ. Trimming left V 2 bases short and J 2 bases short, with 13 bases between. There are 16 residues in the CDR3.

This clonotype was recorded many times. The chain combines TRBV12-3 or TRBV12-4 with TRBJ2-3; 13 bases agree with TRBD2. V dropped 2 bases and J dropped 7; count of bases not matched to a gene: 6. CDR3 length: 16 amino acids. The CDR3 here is CASSLTSGGVGNTQYF. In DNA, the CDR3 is TGTGCCAGCAGTTTAACTAGCGGGGGGGTGGGGAATACGCAGTATTTT.

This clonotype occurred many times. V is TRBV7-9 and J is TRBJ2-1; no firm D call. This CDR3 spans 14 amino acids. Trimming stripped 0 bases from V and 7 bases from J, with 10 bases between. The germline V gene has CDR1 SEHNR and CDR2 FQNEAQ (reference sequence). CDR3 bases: TGTGCCAGCAGCTTAGCGGTCAGTAAAAATGAGCAGTTCTTC. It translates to CASSLAVSKNEQFF.

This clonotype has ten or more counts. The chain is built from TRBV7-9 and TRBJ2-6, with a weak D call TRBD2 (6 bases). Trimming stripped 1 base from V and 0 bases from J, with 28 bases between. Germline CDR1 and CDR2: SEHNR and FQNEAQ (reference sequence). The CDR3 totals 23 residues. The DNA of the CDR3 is TGTGCCAGCAGCTTAGGCTCCGTCGGACTACCCCGAAGTCCCCTCTCTGGGGCCAACGTCCTGACTTTC. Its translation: CASSLGSVGLPRSPLSGANVLTF. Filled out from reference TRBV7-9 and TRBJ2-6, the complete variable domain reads DTGVSQNPRHKITKRGQNVTFRCDPISEHNRLYWYRQTLGQGPEFLTYFQNEAQLEKSRLLSDRFSAERPKGSFSTLEIQRTEQGDSAMYLCASSLGSVGLPRSPLSGANVLTFGAGSRLTVL.

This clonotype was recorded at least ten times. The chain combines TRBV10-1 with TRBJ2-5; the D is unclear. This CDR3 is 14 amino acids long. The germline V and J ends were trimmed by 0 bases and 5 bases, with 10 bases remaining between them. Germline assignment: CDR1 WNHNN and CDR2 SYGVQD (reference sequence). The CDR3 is CASSESPGYETQYF. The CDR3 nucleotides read TGCGCCAGCAGTGAGTCCCCCGGGTACGAGACCCAGTACTTC.

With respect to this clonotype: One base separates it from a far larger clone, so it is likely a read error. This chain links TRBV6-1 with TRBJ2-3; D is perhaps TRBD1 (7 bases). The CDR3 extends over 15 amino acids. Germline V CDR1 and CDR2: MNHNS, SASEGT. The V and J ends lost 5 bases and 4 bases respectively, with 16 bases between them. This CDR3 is CASSIVGGGPDTQYF. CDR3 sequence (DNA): TGTGCCAGCAGTATTGTAGGAGGGGGCCCAGATACGCAGTATTTT.